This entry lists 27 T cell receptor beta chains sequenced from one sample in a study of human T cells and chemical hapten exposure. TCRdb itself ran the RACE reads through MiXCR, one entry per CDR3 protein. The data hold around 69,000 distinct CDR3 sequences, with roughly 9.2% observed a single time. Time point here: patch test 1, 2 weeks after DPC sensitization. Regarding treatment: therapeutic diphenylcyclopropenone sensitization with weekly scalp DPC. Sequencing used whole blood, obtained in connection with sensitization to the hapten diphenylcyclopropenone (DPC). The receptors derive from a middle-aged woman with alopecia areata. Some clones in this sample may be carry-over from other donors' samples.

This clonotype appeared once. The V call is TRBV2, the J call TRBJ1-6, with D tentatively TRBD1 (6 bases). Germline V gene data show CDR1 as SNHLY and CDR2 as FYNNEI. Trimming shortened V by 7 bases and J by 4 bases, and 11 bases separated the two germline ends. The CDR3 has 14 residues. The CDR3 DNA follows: TGTGCCAGCATGGAACAGGGTTATAATTCACCCCTCCACTTT. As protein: CASMEQGYNSPLHF. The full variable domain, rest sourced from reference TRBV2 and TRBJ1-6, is EPEVTQTPSHQVTQMGQEVILRCVPISNHLYFYWYRQILGQKVEFLVSFYNNEISEKSEIFDDQFSVERPDGSNFTLKIRSTKLEDSAMYFCASMEQGYNSPLHFGNGTRLTVT.

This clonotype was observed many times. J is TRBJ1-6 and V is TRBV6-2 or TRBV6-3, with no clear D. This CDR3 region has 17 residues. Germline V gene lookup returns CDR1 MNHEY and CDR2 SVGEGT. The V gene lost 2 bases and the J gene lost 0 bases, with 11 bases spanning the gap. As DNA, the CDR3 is TGTGCCAGCAGTTACCGGATACTCAGCTCCTATAATTCACCCCTCCACTTT. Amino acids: CASSYRILSSYNSPLHF.

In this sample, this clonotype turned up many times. In DNA, the CDR3 is TGTGCCAGCAGGGACAGGGGTACTTCACCCCTCCACTTT. Protein product: CASRDRGTSPLHF. The rearrangement joins TRBV2 to TRBJ1-6; 9 bases match TRBD1. Looked up from germline, CDR1 is SNHLY and CDR2 is FYNNEI. This CDR3 has 13 amino acids. The trim removed 6 bases at V and 9 bases at J, leaving 3 bases unmatched.

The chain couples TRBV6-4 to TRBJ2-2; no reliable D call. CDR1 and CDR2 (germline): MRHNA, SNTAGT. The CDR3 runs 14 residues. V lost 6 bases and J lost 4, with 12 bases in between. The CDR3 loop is CASRPMGSTGELFF. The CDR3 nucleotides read TGTGCCAGCAGGCCAATGGGGTCCACCGGGGAGCTGTTTTTT.

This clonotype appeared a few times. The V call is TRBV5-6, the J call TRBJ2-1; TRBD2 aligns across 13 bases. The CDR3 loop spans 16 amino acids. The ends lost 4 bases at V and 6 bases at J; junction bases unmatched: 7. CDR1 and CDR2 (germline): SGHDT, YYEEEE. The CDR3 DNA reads TGTGCCAGCAGCCTTGGACTAGCGGGGGCCATCAATGAGCAGTTCTTC. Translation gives CASSLGLAGAINEQFF. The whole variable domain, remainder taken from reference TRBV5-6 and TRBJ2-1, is DAGVTQSPTHLIKTRGQQVTLRCSPKSGHDTVSWYQQALGQGPQFIFQYYEEEERQRGNFPDRFSGHQFPNYSSELNVNALLLGDSALYLCASSLGLAGAINEQFFGPGTRLTVL.

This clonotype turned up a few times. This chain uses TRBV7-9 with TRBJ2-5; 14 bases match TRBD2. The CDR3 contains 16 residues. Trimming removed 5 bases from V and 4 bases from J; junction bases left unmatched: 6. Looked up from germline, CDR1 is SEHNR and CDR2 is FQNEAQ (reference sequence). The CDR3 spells CASSPPGLAGVETQYF. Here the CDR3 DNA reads TGTGCCAGCAGCCCCCCGGGACTAGCGGGGGTAGAGACCCAGTACTTC. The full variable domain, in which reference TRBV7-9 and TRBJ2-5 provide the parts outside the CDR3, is DTGVSQNPRHKITKRGQNVTFRCDPISEHNRLYWYRQTLGQGPEFLTYFQNEAQLEKSRLLSDRFSAERPKGSFSTLEIQRTEQGDSAMYLCASSPPGLAGVETQYFGPGTRLLVL.

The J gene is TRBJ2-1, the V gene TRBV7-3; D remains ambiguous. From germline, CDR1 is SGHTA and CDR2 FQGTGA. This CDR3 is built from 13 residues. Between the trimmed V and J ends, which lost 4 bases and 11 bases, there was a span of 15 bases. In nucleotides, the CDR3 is TGTGCCAGCAGCTCACACCAAGGAATCCAGCAGTTCTTC. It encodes CASSSHQGIQQFF. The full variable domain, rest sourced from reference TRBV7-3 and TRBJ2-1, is GAGVSQTPSNKVTEKGKYVELRCDPISGHTALYWYRQSLGQGPEFLIYFQGTGAADDSGLPNDRFFAVRPEGSVSTLKIQRTERGDSAVYLCASSSHQGIQQFFGPGTRLTVL.

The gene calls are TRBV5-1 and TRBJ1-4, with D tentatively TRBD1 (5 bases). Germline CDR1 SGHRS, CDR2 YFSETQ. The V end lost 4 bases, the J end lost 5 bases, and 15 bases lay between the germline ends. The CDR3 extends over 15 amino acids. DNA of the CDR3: TGCGCCAGCAGCCCCGGGACGAGGCCCAATGAAAAACTGTTTTTT. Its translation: CASSPGTRPNEKLFF.

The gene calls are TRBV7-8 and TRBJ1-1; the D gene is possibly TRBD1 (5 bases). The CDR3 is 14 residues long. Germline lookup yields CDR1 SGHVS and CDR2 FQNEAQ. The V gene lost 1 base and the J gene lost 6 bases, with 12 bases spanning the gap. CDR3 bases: TGTGCCAGCAGCTTAGTAGGTCAGGGAGCTGAAGCTTTCTTT. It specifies CASSLVGQGAEAFF.

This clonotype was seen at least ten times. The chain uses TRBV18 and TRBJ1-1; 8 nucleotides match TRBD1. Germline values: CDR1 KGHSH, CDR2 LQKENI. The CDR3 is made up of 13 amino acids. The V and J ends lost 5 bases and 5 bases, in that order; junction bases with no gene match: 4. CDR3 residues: CASSTDRATEAFF. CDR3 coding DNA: TGTGCCAGCTCAACGGACAGGGCTACTGAAGCTTTCTTT.

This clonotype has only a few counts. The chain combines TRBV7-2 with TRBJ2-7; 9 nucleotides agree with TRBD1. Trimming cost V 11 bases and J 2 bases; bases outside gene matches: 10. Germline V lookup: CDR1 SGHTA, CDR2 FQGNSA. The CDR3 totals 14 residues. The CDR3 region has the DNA TGTGCCTGCCACGGGACAGGGATAGCCTACGAGCAGTACTTC. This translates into CACHGTGIAYEQYF.

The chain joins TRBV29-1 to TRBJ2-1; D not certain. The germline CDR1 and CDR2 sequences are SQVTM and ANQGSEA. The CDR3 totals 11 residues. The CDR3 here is CGSTENNEQFF. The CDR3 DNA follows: TGCGGATCAACAGAGAACAATGAGCAGTTCTTC.

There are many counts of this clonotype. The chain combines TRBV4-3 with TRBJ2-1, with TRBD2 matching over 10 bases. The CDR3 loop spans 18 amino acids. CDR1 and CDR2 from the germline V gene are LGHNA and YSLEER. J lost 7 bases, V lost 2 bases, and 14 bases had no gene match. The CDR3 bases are TGCGCCAGCAGCCAATTTAGTAGCGGGGGGTTTGTGGGGAATGAGCAGTTCTTC. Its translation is CASSQFSSGGFVGNEQFF.

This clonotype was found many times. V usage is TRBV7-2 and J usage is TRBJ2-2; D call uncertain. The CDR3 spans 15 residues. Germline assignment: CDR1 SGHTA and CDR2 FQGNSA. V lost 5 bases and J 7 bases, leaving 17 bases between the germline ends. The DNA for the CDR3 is TGTGCCAGCAGCGTTGGGTCCCATAAGGGCGGGGAGCTGTTTTTT. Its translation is CASSVGSHKGGELFF.

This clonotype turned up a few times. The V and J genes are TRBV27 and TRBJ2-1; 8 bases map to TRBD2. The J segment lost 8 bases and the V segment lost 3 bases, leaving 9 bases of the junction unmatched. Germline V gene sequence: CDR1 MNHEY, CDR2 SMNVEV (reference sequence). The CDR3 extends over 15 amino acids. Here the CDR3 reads CASSFYWERGHEQFF. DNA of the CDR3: TGTGCCAGCAGTTTTTATTGGGAGCGGGGGCATGAGCAGTTCTTC.

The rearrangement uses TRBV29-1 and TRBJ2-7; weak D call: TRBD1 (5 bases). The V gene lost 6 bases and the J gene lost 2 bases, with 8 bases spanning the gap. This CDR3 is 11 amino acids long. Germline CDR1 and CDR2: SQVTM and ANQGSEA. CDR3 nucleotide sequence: TGCAGCGTCACAGGACCCTACGAGCAGTACTTC. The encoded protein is CSVTGPYEQYF.

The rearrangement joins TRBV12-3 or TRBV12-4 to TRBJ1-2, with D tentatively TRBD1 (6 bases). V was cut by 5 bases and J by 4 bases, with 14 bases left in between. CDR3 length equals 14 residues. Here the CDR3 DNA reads TGTGCCAGCAGTCGCCTAAGAGGGGGCTATGGCTACACCTTC. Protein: CASSRLRGGYGYTF.

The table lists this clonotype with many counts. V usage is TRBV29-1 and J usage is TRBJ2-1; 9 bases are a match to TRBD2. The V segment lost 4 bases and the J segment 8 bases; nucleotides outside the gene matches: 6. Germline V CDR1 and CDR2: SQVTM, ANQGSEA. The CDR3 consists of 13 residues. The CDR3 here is CSVGRGGLHEQFF. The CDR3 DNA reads TGCAGCGTTGGGCGGGGGGGCCTCCATGAGCAGTTCTTC.

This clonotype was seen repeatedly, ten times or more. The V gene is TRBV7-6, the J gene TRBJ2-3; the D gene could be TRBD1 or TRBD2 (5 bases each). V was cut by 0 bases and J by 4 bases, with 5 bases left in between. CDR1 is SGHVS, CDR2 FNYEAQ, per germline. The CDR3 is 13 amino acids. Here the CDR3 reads CASSLAGADTQYF. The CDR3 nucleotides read TGTGCCAGCAGCTTAGCGGGGGCAGATACGCAGTATTTT. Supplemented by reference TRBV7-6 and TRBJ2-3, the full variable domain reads GAGVSQSPRYKVTKRGQDVALRCDPISGHVSLYWYRQALGQGPEFLTYFNYEAQQDKSGLPNDRFSAERPEGSISTLTIQRTEQRDSAMYRCASSLAGADTQYFGPGTRLTVL.

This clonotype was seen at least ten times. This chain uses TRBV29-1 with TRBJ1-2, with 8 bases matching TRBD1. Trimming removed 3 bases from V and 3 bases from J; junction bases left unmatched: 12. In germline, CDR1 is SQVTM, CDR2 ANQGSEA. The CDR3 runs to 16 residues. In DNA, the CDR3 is TGCAGCGTTGAGCCCCGGGGCAGGGGGCAGGACTATGGCTACACCTTC. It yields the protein CSVEPRGRGQDYGYTF.

The CDR3: CASSEGAMYEQYF. CDR3 nucleotide sequence: TGTGCCAGCAGTGAGGGGGCTATGTACGAGCAGTACTTC. The genes are TRBV21-1 and TRBJ2-7; TRBD1 reflects the table's D call only, with no check against the DNA. TRBV21-1 is described as a pseudogene. The CDR3 consists of 13 residues.

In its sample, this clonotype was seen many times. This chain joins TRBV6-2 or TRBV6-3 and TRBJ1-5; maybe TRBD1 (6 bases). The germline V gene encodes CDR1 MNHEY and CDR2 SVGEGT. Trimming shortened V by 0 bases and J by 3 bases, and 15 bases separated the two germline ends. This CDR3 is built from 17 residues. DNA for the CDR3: TGTGCCAGCAGTTACTCCAGGCCTGGGGGCAACAATCAGCCCCAGCATTTT. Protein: CASSYSRPGGNNQPQHF.

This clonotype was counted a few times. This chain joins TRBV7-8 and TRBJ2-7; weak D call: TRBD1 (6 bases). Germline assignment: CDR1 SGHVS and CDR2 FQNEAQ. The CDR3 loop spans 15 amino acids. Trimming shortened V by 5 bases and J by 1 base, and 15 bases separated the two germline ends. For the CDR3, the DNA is TGTGCCAGCAGCGCCGTTCAGGGGCCTTCCTACGAGCAGTACTTC. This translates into CASSAVQGPSYEQYF.

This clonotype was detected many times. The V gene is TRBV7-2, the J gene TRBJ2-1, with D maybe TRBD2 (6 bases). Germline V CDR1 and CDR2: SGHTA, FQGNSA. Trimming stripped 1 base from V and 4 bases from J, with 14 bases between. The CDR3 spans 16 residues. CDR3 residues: CASSLGDRESYNEQFF. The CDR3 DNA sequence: TGTGCCAGCAGCTTAGGGGACCGGGAGAGTTACAATGAGCAGTTCTTC.

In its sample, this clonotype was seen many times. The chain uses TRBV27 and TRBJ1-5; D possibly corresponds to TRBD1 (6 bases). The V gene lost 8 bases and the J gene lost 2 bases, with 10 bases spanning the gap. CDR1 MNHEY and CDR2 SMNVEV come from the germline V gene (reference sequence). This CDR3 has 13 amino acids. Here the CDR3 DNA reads TGTGCCAGCCGAGGGGGAGGCAATCAGCCCCAGCATTTT. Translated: CASRGGGNQPQHF.

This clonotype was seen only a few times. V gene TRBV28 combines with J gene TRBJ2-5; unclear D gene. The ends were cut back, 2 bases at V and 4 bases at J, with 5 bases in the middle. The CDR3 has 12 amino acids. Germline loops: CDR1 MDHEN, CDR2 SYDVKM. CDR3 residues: CASSLLRETQYF. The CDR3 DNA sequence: TGTGCCAGCAGTTTACTTAGAGAGACCCAGTACTTC.

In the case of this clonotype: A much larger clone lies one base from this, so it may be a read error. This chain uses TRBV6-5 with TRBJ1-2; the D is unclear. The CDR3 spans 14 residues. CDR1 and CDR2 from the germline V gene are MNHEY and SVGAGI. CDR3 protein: CACSYIDGGYGYTF. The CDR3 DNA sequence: TGTGCCTGCAGTTACATAGACGGCGGCTATGGCTACACCTTC.